The 32 T cell receptor beta chains given below trace back to one sample, sequenced in a study of blood T cell repertoires in COVID-19. Some clones are missing from TCRdb's copy, which holds only in-frame ones; the method was immunoSEQ multiplex PCR. The sample has approximately 190,000 clones; roughly 88% are singletons. The specimen was peripheral blood. The receptors shown here come from a woman aged 40 to 50 who had recovered from COVID-19.

The rearrangement uses TRBV9 and TRBJ1-2; the D gene is possibly TRBD1 (5 bases). V was shortened by 2 bases and J by 0 bases, with 14 bases between the two germline ends. The V gene's germline CDR1 is SGDLS and CDR2 YYNGEE. The CDR3 spans 16 residues. This chain's CDR3 is CASSVDTKSSNYGYTF. The CDR3 bases are TGTGCCAGCAGCGTGGACACCAAATCCTCTAACTATGGCTACACCTTC.

CDR3 protein: CASSWSGQSYEQYF. The CDR3 DNA reads as TGTGCCAGCAGTTGGAGCGGGCAGTCTTACGAGCAGTACTTC. This chain joins TRBV27 and TRBJ2-7; possibly TRBD2 for D (6 bases). The V end was cut by 4 bases, the J end by 4 bases, with 14 bases between. CDR3 length equals 14 residues. CDR1 is MNHEY and CDR2 is SMNVEV in the germline V gene (reference sequence).

The V and J genes are TRBV3-1 (or the pseudogene TRBV3-2) and TRBJ2-5; TRBD2 matches at 12 bases. This CDR3 region has 15 residues. The ends lost 3 bases at V and 6 bases at J; junction bases unmatched: 5. Germline V lookup: CDR1 LGHDT, CDR2 YNNKEL (reference sequence). This CDR3 reads CASSQTSGSRKTQYF. The CDR3 nucleotides are TGTGCCAGCAGCCAGACTAGCGGGAGTCGGAAGACCCAGTACTTC.

This clone was detected once. The J gene is TRBJ2-1, the V gene TRBV27, with a weak D call TRBD2 (6 bases). V shed 2 bases and J shed 5 bases, with 16 bases lying between them. Germline V gene sequence: CDR1 MNHEY, CDR2 SMNVEV (reference sequence). This CDR3 is built from 16 residues. In DNA, the CDR3 is TGTGCCAGCAGTTTAAATCGGGGGAAGCGGGACAATGAGCAGTTCTTC. Its translation: CASSLNRGKRDNEQFF.

The chain uses TRBV7-9 and TRBJ2-1; 15 bases agree with TRBD2. The CDR3 totals 19 residues. Germline-derived CDR1 and CDR2 are SEHNR and FQNEAQ (reference sequence). The V gene end was trimmed by 3 bases and the J gene end by 9 bases; junction bases not matched to a gene: 15. The chain's CDR3 is CASSLAPGLAGGVGSEQFF. CDR3 DNA sequence: TGTGCCAGCAGCTTGGCACCTGGACTAGCGGGAGGGGTGGGTAGTGAGCAGTTCTTC. Combining the CDR3 with reference TRBV7-9 and TRBJ2-1 gives the whole variable domain DTGVSQNPRHKITKRGQNVTFRCDPISEHNRLYWYRQTLGQGPEFLTYFQNEAQLEKSRLLSDRFSAERPKGSFSTLEIQRTEQGDSAMYLCASSLAPGLAGGVGSEQFFGPGTRLTVL.

The chain uses TRBV11-1 and TRBJ2-1, with 11 bases lining up with TRBD2. From germline, CDR1 is SGHAT and CDR2 FQDESV (reference sequence). The CDR3 runs 16 residues. The V segment lost 2 bases and the J segment 12 bases; nucleotides outside the gene matches: 12. The CDR3 DNA is TGTGCCAGCAGCTTATCTAGCGGGAGGCCCGACGGTCCGCAGTTCTTC. Amino acid sequence: CASSLSSGRPDGPQFF.

This chain joins TRBV3-1 (or the pseudogene TRBV3-2) and TRBJ2-1, with 11 positions matching TRBD2. V was pared by 4 bases and J by 7 bases, with 6 bases of the junction left unmatched. This CDR3 region has 15 residues. CDR1 and CDR2 (germline): LGHDT, YNNKEL (reference sequence). CDR3 DNA sequence: TGTGCCAGCAGCCCGCTAGCGGGAGGACTAAATGAGCAGTTCTTC. Its protein product is CASSPLAGGLNEQFF.

This chain uses TRBV6-6 with TRBJ2-7, with TRBD1 identical over 7 bases. Unmatched junction bases numbered 11, after V lost 6 bases and J lost 3 bases. Germline V gene sequence: CDR1 MNHNY, CDR2 SVGAGI (reference sequence). CDR3 length: 15 amino acids. The CDR3 here is CASSGAGTANYEQYF. The CDR3 region has the DNA TGTGCCAGCAGCGGCGCTGGGACAGCAAACTACGAGCAGTACTTC.

This chain uses TRBV6-2 or TRBV6-3 with TRBJ2-7; D remains ambiguous. V lost 4 bases and J 4 bases, leaving 11 bases between the germline ends. The length of the CDR3 is 13 residues. Germline V lookup: CDR1 MNHEY, CDR2 SVGEGT. The CDR3 nucleotides are TGTGCCAGCAGTTCCGCGAACGGGTACGAGCAGTACTTC. Amino acid sequence: CASSSANGYEQYF.

This chain joins TRBV29-1 and TRBJ2-5; 7 nucleotides align to TRBD1. V shed 7 bases and J 0 bases; nucleotides not matched to a gene: 8. Germline V gene sequence: CDR1 SQVTM, CDR2 ANQGSEA. The CDR3 runs to 14 residues. CDR3 nucleotide sequence: TGCAGCGCCCAACCCGGGACAGACCAAGAGACCCAGTACTTC. It encodes CSAQPGTDQETQYF.

This clone appeared once. This sequence joins TRBV7-2 and TRBJ2-5; the match to TRBD2 covers 7 bases. J was trimmed by 0 bases and V by 1 base; bases with no gene match: 2. The CDR3 has 15 amino acids. Germline CDR1 and CDR2: SGHTA and FQGNSA. The CDR3: CASSLVGGYQETQYF. For the CDR3, the DNA is TGTGCCAGCAGCTTAGTGGGAGGGTACCAAGAGACCCAGTACTTC.

The chain links TRBV3-1 (or the pseudogene TRBV3-2) to TRBJ1-3; a weak D match, TRBD1 (5 bases). The germline V gene has CDR1 LGHDT and CDR2 YNNKEL (reference sequence). V shed 3 bases and J shed 5 bases, with 11 bases lying between them. This CDR3 spans 14 amino acids. CDR3 loop: CASSQGLGRNTIYF. CDR3 sequence (DNA): TGTGCCAGCAGCCAGGGACTTGGGAGAAACACCATATATTTT.

This clone was seen only once. The chain is built from TRBV3-1 (or the pseudogene TRBV3-2) and TRBJ1-2; tentative D call: TRBD1 (5 bases). CDR3 length: 15 amino acids. Germline V lookup: CDR1 LGHDT, CDR2 YNNKEL (reference sequence). With 1 base removed from V and 4 bases from J, the gap between germline ends came to 13 bases. The CDR3 bases are TGTGCCAGCAGCCAAGGTTCCGGGACTACCTATGGCTACACCTTC. Amino acids: CASSQGSGTTYGYTF.

This clone was observed a few times. The gene calls are TRBV11-2 and TRBJ1-3; TRBD1 might be the D (5 bases). V lost 0 bases, J lost 2 bases, and 5 bases lay in between. From germline, CDR1 is SGHAT and CDR2 FQNNGV. The CDR3 loop spans 14 amino acids. This CDR3 reads CASSLDRAGNTIYF. CDR3 coding DNA: TGTGCCAGCAGCTTAGACAGGGCTGGAAACACCATATATTTT.

The chain combines TRBV3-1 (or the pseudogene TRBV3-2) with TRBJ2-7; 9 bases are a match to TRBD1. Germline V lookup: CDR1 LGHDT, CDR2 YNNKEL (reference sequence). This CDR3 spans 16 amino acids. With V trimmed by 3 bases and J by 2 bases, 8 bases remained unmatched. The CDR3 loop is CASSQISGTGPYEQYF. CDR3 nucleotide sequence: TGTGCCAGCAGCCAGATATCCGGGACAGGGCCCTACGAGCAGTACTTC.

This chain connects TRBV27 to TRBJ2-3, with D possibly matching TRBD1 (6 bases). Trimming took off 2 bases at V and 4 bases at J, with 10 bases between the two ends. Germline lookup yields CDR1 MNHEY and CDR2 SMNVEV (reference sequence). The CDR3 totals 14 residues. The CDR3 sequence is CASSLRAGADTQYF. DNA of the CDR3: TGTGCCAGCAGTTTACGAGCAGGGGCAGATACGCAGTATTTT.

This clone occurred once. V is TRBV5-6 and J is TRBJ2-5, with TRBD2 identical over 11 bases. The CDR3 loop spans 15 amino acids. J was trimmed by 6 bases and V by 4 bases; bases with no gene match: 8. CDR1 is SGHDT, CDR2 YYEEEE, per germline. The CDR3 bases are TGTGCCAGCAGCACCAAGACTAGCGGGAAGCAGACCCAGTACTTC. Protein product: CASSTKTSGKQTQYF.

This rearrangement joins TRBV6-5 to TRBJ1-2; TRBD1 matches at 7 bases. Germline V CDR1 and CDR2: MNHEY, SVGAGI. This CDR3 is 13 amino acids long. Trimming removed 4 bases from V and 6 bases from J; junction bases left unmatched: 5. The CDR3 here is CASSLGQRNGYTF. CDR3 sequence (DNA): TGTGCCAGCAGTTTGGGACAGAGGAATGGCTACACCTTC.

The chain couples TRBV6-2 or TRBV6-3 to TRBJ2-5; TRBD2 agrees at 7 bases. Germline CDR1 is MNHEY and CDR2 is SVGEGT. This CDR3 has 16 residues. V shed 6 bases and J 5 bases; nucleotides not matched to a gene: 15. The CDR3 is CASSPIILAVVETQYF. The CDR3 nucleotides are TGTGCCAGCAGCCCAATAATTCTAGCGGTGGTTGAGACCCAGTACTTC.

A single count supports this clone. This rearrangement joins TRBV14 to TRBJ2-2; D call uncertain. The germline V and J ends were trimmed by 1 base and 3 bases, with 9 bases remaining between them. The CDR3 contains 15 residues. Germline V gene lookup returns CDR1 SGHDN and CDR2 FVKESK. CDR3 sequence: CASSQALGDTGELFF. The CDR3 region has the DNA TGTGCCAGCAGCCAAGCCTTGGGCGACACCGGGGAGCTGTTTTTT.

The chain carries TRBV7-8 and TRBJ2-7, with a weak D call TRBD1 (6 bases). Germline loops: CDR1 SGHVS, CDR2 FQNEAQ. The length of the CDR3 is 13 residues. The V gene lost 1 base and the J gene lost 4 bases, with 8 bases spanning the gap. The CDR3 sequence: CASSLGTGYEQYF. CDR3 DNA sequence: TGTGCCAGCAGCTTAGGAACAGGGTACGAGCAGTACTTC.

The rearrangement links TRBV2 to TRBJ1-4, with a tentative D call TRBD1 (6 bases). Germline V gene lookup returns CDR1 SNHLY and CDR2 FYNNEI. Trimming took off 1 base at V and 3 bases at J, with 15 bases between the two ends. The CDR3 sequence is 17 residues long. The CDR3 here is CASSEEQGSLSNEKLFF. In DNA, the CDR3 is TGTGCCAGCAGTGAAGAACAGGGATCCCTTTCTAATGAAAAACTGTTTTTT.

The chain employs TRBV7-2 and TRBJ2-3; no firm D call. CDR3 size: 14 residues. Looked up from germline, CDR1 is SGHTA and CDR2 is FQGNSA. Trimming took 0 bases from V and 4 from J, leaving 8 bases between them. The CDR3 DNA follows: TGTGCCAGCAGCTTAGCAGCCTCTTCAGATACGCAGTATTTT. It codes for CASSLAASSDTQYF.

The chain is built from TRBV28 and TRBJ1-1; tentatively, D is TRBD1 (6 bases). CDR3 length: 16 amino acids. Trimming left V 5 bases short and J 0 bases short, with 16 bases between. Germline V lookup: CDR1 MDHEN, CDR2 SYDVKM. DNA for the CDR3: TGTGCCAGCAGTCCGAGACAGGAGACCATGAACACTGAAGCTTTCTTT. Protein sequence: CASSPRQETMNTEAFF.

The chain combines TRBV30 with TRBJ2-3; TRBD2 is a possible D gene (5 bases). V lost 4 bases and J lost 4, with 9 bases in between. Germline V gene sequence: CDR1 GTSNPN, CDR2 SVGIG (reference sequence). The CDR3 consists of 12 residues. In DNA, the CDR3 is TGTGCCTGGAAACGGGAAGCAGATACGCAGTATTTT. Encoded protein: CAWKREADTQYF.

V is TRBV28 and J is TRBJ2-7; weak D call: TRBD1 (5 bases). Germline CDR1 reads MDHEN; CDR2 reads SYDVKM. The CDR3 has 17 amino acids. V gave up 2 bases and J gave up 2 bases, with 19 bases separating them. The CDR3 loop is CASSLILRQLYTYEQYF. The CDR3 DNA is TGTGCCAGCAGTTTAATCCTTCGACAGCTTTACACCTACGAGCAGTACTTC.

To note about this clone: Other DNA sequences in this specimen translate into the identical CDR3. The genes are TRBV15 and TRBJ2-1; a possible D gene is TRBD1 (5 bases). Trimming removed 0 bases at V and 1 base at J, with 7 bases between. The CDR3 has 15 residues. Germline V gene sequence: CDR1 LNHNV, CDR2 YYDKDF (reference sequence). For the CDR3, the DNA is TGTGCCACCAGCAGAGACAGGGAATCCTACAATGAGCAGTTCTTC. This gives the protein CATSRDRESYNEQFF.

V usage is TRBV6-5 and J usage is TRBJ2-5, with 7 nucleotides matching TRBD2. This CDR3 region has 12 residues. Per the germline V gene, CDR1 is MNHEY and CDR2 is SVGAGI. The V gene end was trimmed by 6 bases and the J gene end by 7 bases; junction bases not matched to a gene: 5. The CDR3 protein is CASSRGEGTQYF. CDR3 in DNA: TGTGCCAGCAGCCGCGGGGAGGGGACCCAGTACTTC.

This sequence joins TRBV7-8 and TRBJ1-3; 7 bases are shared with TRBD1. This CDR3 has 15 amino acids. Germline-derived CDR1 and CDR2 are SGHVS and FQNEAQ. V lost 5 bases, J lost 4 bases, and 8 bases stayed unmatched. The CDR3 DNA reads TGTGCCAGCAGCCCCGTCCAGGGGGGAGGAAACACCATATATTTT. Protein: CASSPVQGGGNTIYF.

This clone was detected only a few times. V gene TRBV28 combines with J gene TRBJ2-7; D remains unclear. The V end was cut by 2 bases, the J end by 2 bases, with 10 bases between. Germline V gene sequence: CDR1 MDHEN, CDR2 SYDVKM. The CDR3 consists of 14 residues. The CDR3 coding sequence is TGTGCCAGCAGTTTAGAGTTACTTACCTACGAGCAGTACTTC. It is translated as CASSLELLTYEQYF.

There are a few counts of this clone. The CDR3 spells CASSELLAGDPYNEQYF. The CDR3 DNA reads TGTGCCAGCAGTGAACTCCTAGCGGGAGATCCCTACAACGAGCAGTACTTC. This chain joins TRBV6-1 and TRBJ2-7, with 10 bases lining up with TRBD2. CDR3 length equals 17 residues. Germline lookup yields CDR1 MNHNS and CDR2 SASEGT. J lost 5 bases, V lost 2 bases, and 12 bases had no gene match.

The rearrangement joins TRBV19 to TRBJ2-1; D possibly corresponds to TRBD1 (5 bases). The V end lost 10 bases, the J end lost 0 bases, and 13 bases lay between the germline ends. The CDR3 extends over 14 amino acids. CDR1 LNHDA and CDR2 SQIVND come from the germline V gene (reference sequence). The CDR3 here is CATTDRSSYNEQFF. CDR3 bases: TGTGCCACCACAGACAGAAGCTCCTACAATGAGCAGTTCTTC. The whole variable domain, remainder taken from reference TRBV19 and TRBJ2-1, is DGGITQSPKYLFRKEGQNVTLSCEQNLNHDAMYWYRQDPGQGLRLIYYSQIVNDFQKGDIAEGYSVSREKKESFPLTVTSAQKNPTAFYLCATTDRSSYNEQFFGPGTRLTVL.